Listed below are T cell receptor beta chains from one sample, sequenced in a study of OX40 agonist ivuxolimab in advanced cancers. Sequencing was performed with immunoSEQ multiplex PCR; in TCRdb, only in-frame clones are kept and a portion is missing. The sample has just under 65,000 clones; about 90% are singletons. The source material was CD4+ or CD8+ T cells sorted from blood, sampled in a trial of the OX40 agonist ivuxolimab. Every receptor here comes from an adult with an advanced solid tumor such as melanoma, head and neck, liver or kidney cancer. Both conserved end residues are part of each CDR3. Fields, in order: CDR3 DNA, CDR3 protein, V gene, J gene, D gene. D genes are given only for firm matches.

CDR3nt: TGTGCCAGCAGTTACTTAGGCGGAGGGGAAACTGAAGCTTTCTTT; CDR3aa: CASSYLGGGETEAFF; v_gene: TRBV6-6; j_gene: TRBJ1-1; d_gene: NA
CDR3nt: TGTGCCTGGAGTGTTTCGGGGGGGAGCACTGAAGCTTTCTTT; CDR3aa: CAWSVSGGSTEAFF; v_gene: TRBV30; j_gene: TRBJ1-1; d_gene: NA
CDR3nt: TGTGCCAGCAGCATTACAGGACTAGCGGGAGGGCCCCCCGATACGCAGTATTTT; CDR3aa: CASSITGLAGGPPDTQYF; v_gene: TRBV7-6; j_gene: TRBJ2-3; d_gene: TRBD2
CDR3nt: TGTGCCAGCGACGGGAGGGGGTCAGATACGCAGTATTTT; CDR3aa: CASDGRGSDTQYF; v_gene: TRBV2; j_gene: TRBJ2-3; d_gene: TRBD2
CDR3nt: TGTGCCAGCAGCATGCTAGCGATAGATACGCAGTATTTT; CDR3aa: CASSMLAIDTQYF; v_gene: TRBV7-3; j_gene: TRBJ2-3; d_gene: NA
CDR3nt: TGTGCCAGCAGCTTTGGATCGGGGTTCCTCTATGGCTACACCTTC; CDR3aa: CASSFGSGFLYGYTF; v_gene: TRBV7-2; j_gene: TRBJ1-2; d_gene: NA
CDR3nt: TGCAGCGTTGGACCCACTAGCGGCTCCTACAATGAGCAGTTCTTC; CDR3aa: CSVGPTSGSYNEQFF; v_gene: TRBV29-1; j_gene: TRBJ2-1; d_gene: TRBD2
CDR3nt: TGTGCCAGCACCCGGGACATCGCGTTGGGGACTGAAGCTTTCTTT; CDR3aa: CASTRDIALGTEAFF; v_gene: TRBV2; j_gene: TRBJ1-1; d_gene: NA
CDR3nt: TGTGCCAGCAGTGAAGGGCCCCTAAACCCGGGGGGACCTGGCTATGGCTACACCTTC; CDR3aa: CASSEGPLNPGGPGYGYTF; v_gene: TRBV6-1; j_gene: TRBJ1-2; d_gene: NA
CDR3nt: TGTGCCATTCGTCGGGCAACTAATGAAAAACTGTTTTTT; CDR3aa: CAIRRATNEKLFF; v_gene: TRBV10-3; j_gene: TRBJ1-4; d_gene: NA
CDR3nt: TGTGCCACTAGGGTGGCAGAGACCCAGTACTTC; CDR3aa: CATRVAETQYF; v_gene: TRBV6-1; j_gene: TRBJ2-5; d_gene: NA
CDR3nt: TGCGCCAGCAGCCGATCAGGGACAGTCTACGAGCAGTACTTC; CDR3aa: CASSRSGTVYEQYF; v_gene: TRBV5-1; j_gene: TRBJ2-7; d_gene: TRBD1
CDR3nt: TGCGCCAGCAGCTCTACAAAGACTAGCGGGGAGCTGTTTTTT; CDR3aa: CASSSTKTSGELFF; v_gene: TRBV5-1; j_gene: TRBJ2-2; d_gene: NA
CDR3nt: TGTGCCAGCAGCGTAGGAGGAGGGGGAACCGGGGAGCTGTTTTTT; CDR3aa: CASSVGGGGTGELFF; v_gene: TRBV9; j_gene: TRBJ2-2; d_gene: NA
CDR3nt: TGTGCCAGCAGCCCCCATACCAGTGGGAGGGATGGCTACACCTTC; CDR3aa: CASSPHTSGRDGYTF; v_gene: TRBV28; j_gene: TRBJ1-2; d_gene: NA
CDR3nt: TGTGCCAGCATCCCTTGGGAGACCCAGTACTTC; CDR3aa: CASIPWETQYF; v_gene: TRBV6-5; j_gene: TRBJ2-5; d_gene: NA
CDR3nt: TGCGCCAGCAGCTTTAGCGGGGTGATCTACGAGCAGTACTTC; CDR3aa: CASSFSGVIYEQYF; v_gene: TRBV5-1; j_gene: TRBJ2-7; d_gene: TRBD2
CDR3nt: TGTGCCAGCAGTTTGTGGGGAGGGGAGGTGCGGAATGAGCAGTTCTTC; CDR3aa: CASSLWGGEVRNEQFF; v_gene: TRBV28; j_gene: TRBJ2-1; d_gene: TRBD2
CDR3nt: TGTGCCAGCAGTTTACAGGGGGCCACCTACGAGCAGTACTTC; CDR3aa: CASSLQGATYEQYF; v_gene: TRBV28; j_gene: TRBJ2-7; d_gene: TRBD1
CDR3nt: TGCGCCAGCAGCTTGGGCCGGGACAGGGGTCAGTTGAACACTGAAGCTTTCTTT; CDR3aa: CASSLGRDRGQLNTEAFF; v_gene: TRBV5-1; j_gene: TRBJ1-1; d_gene: TRBD1
CDR3nt: TGTGCCAGCACAGACCCCCCGGGACAGGGGATGAACACTGAAGCTTTCTTT; CDR3aa: CASTDPPGQGMNTEAFF; v_gene: TRBV28; j_gene: TRBJ1-1; d_gene: TRBD1
CDR3nt: TGTGCCAGTAGTATTCGTGGGGTAGGGGATCAAGAGACCCAGTACTTC; CDR3aa: CASSIRGVGDQETQYF; v_gene: TRBV19; j_gene: TRBJ2-5; d_gene: NA
CDR3nt: TGTGCCAGCAGCGCCAGATTCAATAGCAATCAGCCCCAGCATTTT; CDR3aa: CASSARFNSNQPQHF; v_gene: TRBV7-8; j_gene: TRBJ1-5; d_gene: NA